This is a list of T cell receptor beta chains from one sample in a study of T cell repertoires in cytomegalovirus infection. Via MiXCR, TCRdb re-called the reads, giving one row per CDR3 protein. The sample contains approximately 1,000,000 distinct CDR3 sequences, 25% to 40% of which appear only once. Which antigens these TCRs recognize remains unknown. The sample consisted of cultured CD8+ T cells from PBMCs, taken from culture after CMV antigen stimulation. All receptors derive from a human donor in good health (CMV status not recorded). Some clones in this sample may be carry-over from other donors' samples. Each CDR3 is given with its conserved first and last residue.

V: TRBV19; length: 16; J: TRBJ1-1; CDR3: CASSNTTPSVNTEAFF
V: TRBV27; length: 14; J: TRBJ1-3; CDR3: CASSLSAIGNTIYF
V: TRBV9; length: 14; J: TRBJ2-5; CDR3: CASSVPGYQETQYF
V: TRBV4-2; length: 16; J: TRBJ2-2; CDR3: CASSPTGTANTGELFF
V: TRBV23-1; length: 17; J: TRBJ2-6; CDR3: CASSQDGSPSGANVLTF
V: TRBV12-3/TRBV12-4; length: 13; J: TRBJ1-1; CDR3: CASSSAVGSEAFF
V: TRBV27; length: 13; J: TRBJ2-3; CDR3: CASSLLASDTQYF
V: TRBV7-3; length: 12; J: TRBJ2-2; CDR3: CASGVITGELFF
V: TRBV5-4; length: 14; J: TRBJ2-2; CDR3: CASSDREGTGELFF
V: TRBV7-3; length: 16; J: TRBJ2-2; CDR3: CASSSTTGRNTGELFF
V: TRBV6-2/TRBV6-3; length: 15; J: TRBJ1-6; CDR3: CASSFGDRGGSPLHF
V: TRBV14; length: 12; J: TRBJ1-6; CDR3: CASSPGRSPLHF
V: TRBV7-3; length: 17; J: TRBJ2-2; CDR3: CASSPWAERTLTGELFF
V: TRBV7-9; length: 15; J: TRBJ1-6; CDR3: CASSLSPGGGSPLHF
V: TRBV19; length: 15; J: TRBJ1-1; CDR3: CASSTQRQADTEAFF
V: TRBV6-1; length: 12; J: TRBJ2-7; CDR3: CASSEGYYEQYF
V: TRBV20-1; length: 15; J: TRBJ1-2; CDR3: CSARDLGAGSSGYTF
V: TRBV13; length: 13; J: TRBJ2-3; CDR3: CASSPRWPDTQYF
V: TRBV6-5; length: 16; J: TRBJ1-4; CDR3: CASSYYKGPTNEKLFF
V: TRBV2; length: 11; J: TRBJ1-2; CDR3: CARTGGSGYTF
V: TRBV6-2/TRBV6-3; length: 16; J: TRBJ2-4; CDR3: CASSYWDRGAKNIQYF
V: TRBV6-6; length: 15; J: TRBJ2-7; CDR3: CASSHGQGGVGEQYF
V: TRBV6-1; length: 14; J: TRBJ2-1; CDR3: CASSEQGSYNEQFF
V: TRBV6-1; length: 14; J: TRBJ2-2; CDR3: CASSYSEGTGELFF
V: TRBV7-9; length: 12; J: TRBJ2-5; CDR3: CASSLVRETQYF
V: TRBV4-2; length: 16; J: TRBJ2-1; CDR3: CASSQADRGLYNEQFF
V: TRBV19; length: 16; J: TRBJ1-2; CDR3: CASSIVKAAGNYGYTF